One and the same sample provided the 11 T cell receptor beta chains below, sequenced in a study of radiotherapy plus CTLA-4 blockade in lung cancer. The method was immunoSEQ multiplex PCR; TCRdb's version includes in-frame clones alone and lacks a portion of them. The table lists tens of thousands of clones, 60% to 80% of them singletons. The sequenced sample was peripheral blood, obtained from a patient treated with radiotherapy plus ipilimumab. These receptors were collected from a human donor with non-small cell lung cancer who had a complete response to radiotherapy plus ipilimumab.

The V gene is TRBV19, the J gene TRBJ2-6; TRBD1 or TRBD2 may be the D gene (5 bases each). The germline V and J ends were trimmed by 7 bases and 2 bases, with 12 bases remaining between them. CDR1 is LNHDA and CDR2 is SQIVND in the germline V gene (reference sequence). The CDR3 covers 15 residues. CDR3 nucleotide sequence: TGTGCCAGTATACGGGACCCTCCTGGGGCCAACGTCCTGACTTTC. Its translation is CASIRDPPGANVLTF.

The chain links TRBV5-6 to TRBJ1-4, with TRBD1 matching over 9 bases. V shed 5 bases, J shed 7 bases, and the junction held 9 bases outside the gene matches. The CDR3 sequence is 15 residues long. The germline CDR1 and CDR2 sequences are SGHDT and YYEEEE. In nucleotides, the CDR3 is TGTGCCAGCAGTTTCACAGGGGGCGGCGGTGAAAAACTGTTTTTT. Translation gives CASSFTGGGGEKLFF.

The rearrangement uses TRBV2 and TRBJ2-1; 8 bases fit TRBD1. Germline V gene data show CDR1 as SNHLY and CDR2 as FYNNEI. The CDR3 spans 14 residues. V was pared by 11 bases and J by 2 bases, with 8 bases of the junction left unmatched. The chain's CDR3 is CAGRTGMTYNEQFF. The CDR3 DNA is TGTGCCGGAAGGACAGGGATGACCTACAATGAGCAGTTCTTC.

The chain is built from TRBV5-8 and TRBJ2-3; no reliable D call. The CDR3 sequence is 14 residues long. V was clipped by 4 bases and J by 4 bases, with 13 bases between them. In germline, CDR1 is SGHTS, CDR2 YDEGEE. In DNA form, the CDR3 reads TGTGCCAGCAGCCAATTAGTGGCGGCAGATACGCAGTATTTT. Protein sequence: CASSQLVAADTQYF.

This clone was found a few times. J is TRBJ2-3 and V is TRBV19; D may be TRBD1 or TRBD2 (5 bases each). CDR3 length: 15 residues. The germline V and J ends were trimmed by 4 bases and 0 bases, with 11 bases remaining between them. The germline V gene has CDR1 LNHDA and CDR2 SQIVND (reference sequence). The CDR3 protein is CASSTRDGSTDTQYF. The CDR3 DNA follows: TGTGCCAGTAGTACCCGGGACGGTAGCACAGATACGCAGTATTTT.

A few counts support this clone. V and J are TRBV2 and TRBJ2-3, with 7 nucleotides matching TRBD1. V trimming: 6 bases; J trimming: 2 bases; junction bases outside the gene matches: 5. This CDR3 has 14 residues. Looked up from germline, CDR1 is SNHLY and CDR2 is FYNNEI. CDR3 loop: CASRSTGITDTQYF. The CDR3, as DNA: TGTGCCAGCAGGTCGACAGGGATCACAGATACGCAGTATTTT.

This clone was detected a few times. The rearrangement links TRBV5-4 to TRBJ2-2, with 14 bases identical to TRBD2. The CDR3 extends over 20 amino acids. Germline CDR1 SGHNT, CDR2 YYREEE (reference sequence). Germline trimming cut 0 bases from V and 1 base from J; bases unmatched to any gene: 8. DNA for the CDR3: TGTGCCAGCAGCTTGGACTTGGGACTAGCGGGGGCGGAGAACACCGGGGAGCTGTTTTTT. It yields the protein CASSLDLGLAGAENTGELFF.

J is TRBJ2-2 and V is TRBV27; tentative D call: TRBD1 (6 bases). CDR3 size: 14 residues. V was clipped by 0 bases and J by 11 bases, with 13 bases between them. Germline CDR1 and CDR2: MNHEY and SMNVEV (reference sequence). The DNA of the CDR3 is TGTGCCAGCAGTTTATCGACAGGTTTCGGAGAGCTGTTTTTT. This sequence encodes CASSLSTGFGELFF.

This clone was recorded once. CDR3 sequence reads: CASSPGQGIVGYTF. CDR3 nucleotides: TGTGCCAGCAGCCCTGGACAGGGGATAGTAGGCTACACCTTC. The chain recombines TRBV5-4 with TRBJ1-2, with 9 bases identical to TRBD1. In germline, CDR1 is SGHNT, CDR2 YYREEE (reference sequence). V lost 4 bases and J lost 8; bases outside the gene matches: 9. CDR3 length equals 14 residues.

The chain links TRBV7-2 to TRBJ1-2, with D hard to call. V lost 1 base, J lost 7 bases, and 16 bases lay in between. CDR3 length: 15 amino acids. CDR1 SGHTA and CDR2 FQGNSA come from the germline V gene. CDR3 DNA: TGTGCCAGCAGCTTAGACGTAGCCCCGGCGGTTGGCTACACCTTC. Encoded protein: CASSLDVAPAVGYTF.

This chain links TRBV29-1 with TRBJ2-7, with D possibly TRBD1 on 5 matching bases. From germline, CDR1 is SQVTM and CDR2 ANQGSEA. This CDR3 region has 12 residues. The V and J ends lost 4 bases and 6 bases respectively, with 13 bases between them. CDR3 amino acids: CSVAWAGLEQYF. CDR3 nucleotides: TGCAGCGTTGCCTGGGCAGGGCTCGAGCAGTACTTC.